This T cell receptor beta chain was found in a study of a mutant IDH1 vaccine in newly diagnosed glioma. The assay was immunoSEQ multiplex PCR, and TCRdb's table has in-frame clones only and misses some. The table includes 53,000 or so clones, 70% to 85% detected once. As regards this clone: Its specificity is not known.

Study-wide findings and caveats: There seemed to be no relation between pseudoprogression and changes in top peripheral T cell clonotypes.

Stated time point: week 35, safety follow-up. Vaccination comprised doses that each held 300 ug of mutant IDH1 20-mer peptide, plus topical imiquimod. The CDR3 consists of 14 residues. V was trimmed by 10 bases and J by 1 base, leaving 17 bases between them. The germline V gene encodes CDR1 LNHDA and CDR2 SQIVND (reference sequence). The source is a middle-aged man with glioma. Sequences were derived from PBMCs, sampled from a glioma patient whose treatment included an IDH1 peptide vaccine. The chain recombines TRBV19 with TRBJ2-7; D is possibly TRBD2 (6 bases). The CDR3, as DNA: TGTGCCACCTCTTCCGTGGGGGGTTCCTACGAGCAGTACTTC. The encoded protein is CATSSVGGSYEQYF.